The rows below give T cell receptor beta chains drawn from one sample of a study of cytomegalovirus exposure and HLA in healthy donors. The repertoire was sequenced with immunoSEQ multiplex PCR; TCRdb's copy has only in-frame clones and lacks some. This table has under 300,000 clones, just over 85% appearing once. Sequencing was carried out using PBMCs. Every receptor here comes from a woman between 18 and 29 years old in good health and CMV-seronegative. Both conserved end residues are part of each CDR3. Each record gives: clone size, V gene, J gene, CDR3 protein. Some rows have no size entry. The others give once, few or many, or a class for an expanded clone.

abundance: NA
v_gene: TRBV19
j_gene: TRBJ1-2
CDR3aa: CASSITGTASNYGYTF

abundance: NA
v_gene: TRBV4-1
j_gene: TRBJ1-2
CDR3aa: CASSQETGQGGSPHF

abundance: NA
v_gene: TRBV29-1
j_gene: TRBJ2-1
CDR3aa: CSASDPGGSNEQFF

abundance: NA
v_gene: TRBV29-1
j_gene: TRBJ2-7
CDR3aa: CSVETGSYEQYF

abundance: NA
v_gene: TRBV10-3
j_gene: TRBJ1-2
CDR3aa: CASLGGQGSMAGYTF

abundance: NA
v_gene: TRBV11-2
j_gene: TRBJ1-2
CDR3aa: CASSLAGQGASYTF

abundance: NA
v_gene: TRBV7-7
j_gene: TRBJ2-7
CDR3aa: CASSLAGGEQYF

abundance: NA
v_gene: TRBV28
j_gene: TRBJ2-1
CDR3aa: CATDRGGYNEQFF

abundance: NA
v_gene: TRBV7-2
j_gene: TRBJ2-5
CDR3aa: CASSFQGAETQYF

abundance: NA
v_gene: TRBV30
j_gene: TRBJ2-3
CDR3aa: CAWSGAPDTQYF

abundance: NA
v_gene: TRBV19
j_gene: TRBJ2-2
CDR3aa: CASSVGLVRAGELFF

abundance: NA
v_gene: TRBV27
j_gene: TRBJ1-2
CDR3aa: CASSWGQGYDGYTF

abundance: NA
v_gene: TRBV7-2
j_gene: TRBJ1-5
CDR3aa: CASSVGDFSNQPQHF

abundance: once
v_gene: TRBV30
j_gene: TRBJ2-3
CDR3aa: CAWSHTDTQYF

abundance: NA
v_gene: TRBV7-7
j_gene: TRBJ2-2
CDR3aa: CATGRGRSGELFF

abundance: NA
v_gene: TRBV9
j_gene: TRBJ2-5
CDR3aa: CASSATGGGETQYF